This TCR beta chain comes out of a study of blood T cell repertoires in COVID-19. Study-level background: The analysed material was cDNA or gDNA that came from T cells, B-cell-depleted T cells, or PBMCs.

In the authors' workflow: Researchers report that nucleated cell counts were estimated from reference gene primer amplification. The table came from immunoSEQ multiplex PCR; TCRdb's copy has only in-frame clones and leaves some out. The DNA gave D and trimming, while V, J and clone size come from that table. The sample holds 250,000 or so clones, roughly 80% seen once. Sequenced sample: peripheral blood. The TCR was taken from a woman younger than 35 with acute or convalescent COVID-19.

In DNA form, the CDR3 reads TGTGCCAGCAGACCCGGGAGCCAAGAGACCCAGTACTTC. Translation: CASRPGSQETQYF. The chain employs TRBV6-5 and TRBJ2-5; D may be TRBD2 (6 bases). CDR3 length equals 13 residues. The V gene's germline CDR1 is MNHEY and CDR2 SVGAGI. V shed 6 bases and J shed 1 base, with 9 bases lying between them.